This T cell receptor (beta chain) was sequenced during a study of radiation and T cells in renal cell carcinoma. The count of this clone is one. Antigen: not known. The time point: baseline pretreatment blood. Treatment specified: 15 Gy SBRT to primary tumor, nephrectomy 4 weeks later. After SBRT, blood was collected at 2 and 4 weeks, plus baseline. The tumor was a clear cell renal cell carcinoma. Only in-frame clones appear in the TCRdb table, and some are missing; sequencing was by immunoSEQ multiplex PCR. The profile shows about 22,000 clones, 80% of them singletons. Trimming cost V 6 bases and J 2 bases, with 21 bases left between them. The CDR3 length is 17 residues. Germline V lookup: CDR1 SGHAT, CDR2 FQNNGV. Findings of the study overall: Without pretreatment biopsies, baseline tumor clonotype presence was undetermined.

The J gene is TRBJ2-3, the V gene TRBV11-2, with D possibly TRBD2 on 5 matching bases. The sequence was obtained from a man aged 55 to 70 with renal cell carcinoma. Sample: blood, taken from a patient whose treatment included radiotherapy and nephrectomy. CDR3 sequence reads: CASSLYVGKRTTDTQYF. CDR3 in DNA: TGTGCCAGCAGTCTCTACGTCGGGAAGCGGACCACAGATACGCAGTATTTT.